This entry concerns a single T cell receptor (beta chain). This sample is part of a study of blood T cell repertoires in COVID-19. J gave up 6 bases and V 2 bases, and 11 bases lay outside the gene matches. Looked up from germline, CDR1 is PRHDT and CDR2 is FYEKMQ (reference sequence). The CDR3 loop spans 17 amino acids. Sequenced by immunoSEQ multiplex PCR; TCRdb stores in-frame clones only, minus some. The sample holds about 180,000 clones, around 86% seen once. The chain joins TRBV13 to TRBJ2-1; 9 bases align to TRBD1. The sample comprised PBMCs or T cells enriched from blood (not recorded which). The TCR was taken from a woman aged 30 to 39 who had recovered from COVID-19. The CDR3 here is CASSLWLPRQGGNEQFF. The CDR3, as DNA: TGTGCCAGCAGCTTATGGTTGCCCAGACAGGGGGGCAATGAGCAGTTCTTC.